This T cell receptor beta chain was documented in a study of blood T cell repertoires in COVID-19. Study at large: Whether acute or convalescent, the COVID-19 samples came from the United States, Italy and Spain. In each case, the material was cDNA or gDNA derived from T cells, B-cell-depleted T cells, or PBMCs.

This CDR3 spans 15 amino acids. V dropped 5 bases and J dropped 5; count of bases not matched to a gene: 6. CDR1 and CDR2 (germline): SGHVS, FNYEAQ. Authors' processing steps: Estimation of nucleated cell counts relied on the amplification of reference gene primers. TCRdb's copy holds only in-frame clones and misses some; the assay was immunoSEQ multiplex PCR. The V and J calls and clone size come from that table; D and trimming were worked out from the DNA. The sample lists approximately 150,000 clones, over 80% occurring once. Sequencing used peripheral blood. The rearrangement links TRBV7-6 to TRBJ2-1; 10 bases match TRBD1. This clonotype was sampled from a man in his sixties with active or convalescent COVID-19. The CDR3 region is CASSRSGTGDNEQFF. In nucleotides, the CDR3 is TGTGCCAGCAGCCGATCCGGGACAGGGGACAATGAGCAGTTCTTC.